This T cell receptor (beta chain) derives from a study of shared clonotypes between healthy human individuals. With respect to this clone: The antigen is unknown.

Broader study findings: In this cohort, only blood was sampled, and tissue repertoires likely differ. Large depth notwithstanding, sorted-subset sequencing proved incomplete by rarefaction.

Every subset had its genomic DNA shared out evenly among several immunoSEQ plates. Assay used: immunoSEQ multiplex PCR; TCRdb lists only in-frame clones, some missing. Of more than 850,000 clones listed, about 80% were seen once; the top ten hold 0.5% to 0.6%. Germline values: CDR1 SGHRS, CDR2 YFSETQ. The CDR3 is 15 amino acids. The germline V and J ends were trimmed by 4 bases and 0 bases, with 13 bases remaining between them. The chain recombines TRBV5-1 with TRBJ1-1; D is perhaps TRBD1 (5 bases). The receptor was derived from a man between 18 and 29 years old in good health. Some clones in this sample may be carry-over from other donors' samples. The sample comprised memory CD4+ T cells from PBMCs. The subset denotes: CD45RA-negative fraction. As DNA, the CDR3 is TGCGCCAGCAGCGTGGGAGACAGAATGAACACTGAAGCTTTCTTT. Protein: CASSVGDRMNTEAFF.